These 8 T cell receptor beta chains share one sample of origin, sequenced in a study of beta chain features in type 1 diabetes. Expressed TCRB transcripts got sequenced, as all isolated RNA was reverse transcribed. Assay used: immunoSEQ multiplex PCR; TCRdb lists only in-frame clones, some missing. Among about 250,000 clones listed, around 14% were seen once. Sequences were obtained from naive CD4+ T cells from blood. Every receptor here comes from a woman aged 40-49 years in good health.

The chain carries TRBV5-1 and TRBJ2-2, with 8 bases lining up with TRBD1. This CDR3 comprises 15 residues. V shed 4 bases and J 6 bases; nucleotides not matched to a gene: 8. Germline CDR1 SGHRS, CDR2 YFSETQ. CDR3 nucleotide sequence: TGCGCCAGCAGCGCCGGACAGGGATTGGCCGGGGAGCTGTTTTTT. This codes for CASSAGQGLAGELFF.

This rearrangement joins TRBV5-1 to TRBJ1-1, with D unclear. Trimming removed 7 bases at V and 4 bases at J, with 14 bases between. The CDR3 runs 13 residues. The germline gives CDR1 SGHRS, CDR2 YFSETQ. The CDR3 sequence is CASCTGFCTEAFF. For the CDR3, the DNA is TGCGCCAGCTGCACCGGTTTTTGCACTGAAGCTTTCTTT.

This clone has just a few counts. The chain couples TRBV9 to TRBJ2-3, with a tentative D call TRBD2 (6 bases). The CDR3 is 15 amino acids. Germline V gives CDR1 SGDLS, CDR2 YYNGEE. Trimming removed 0 bases at V and 2 bases at J, with 10 bases between. CDR3 amino acids: CASSVGAGPTDTQYF. DNA for the CDR3: TGTGCCAGCAGCGTAGGAGCGGGCCCCACAGATACGCAGTATTTT. Complete variable domain (other parts from reference TRBV9 and TRBJ2-3): DSGVTQTPKHLITATGQRVTLRCSPRSGDLSVYWYQQSLDQGLQFLIQYYNGEERAKGNILERFSAQQFPDLHSELNLSSLELGDSALYFCASSVGAGPTDTQYFGPGTRLTVL.

This clone was detected only a few times. This chain connects TRBV9 to TRBJ2-3, with TRBD2 matching over 7 bases. Germline CDR1 and CDR2: SGDLS and YYNGEE. J gave up 2 bases and V 4 bases, and 13 bases lay outside the gene matches. This CDR3 comprises 17 residues. The CDR3 DNA is TGTGCCAGCAGCCCAATAGAGACTAGCCCAGTCACAGATACGCAGTATTTT. It translates to CASSPIETSPVTDTQYF.

This clone was counted only a few times. This rearrangement joins TRBV7-2 to TRBJ1-2; no reliable D call. Germline V lookup: CDR1 SGHTA, CDR2 FQGNSA. This CDR3 region has 14 residues. V lost 5 bases and J 2 bases, leaving 12 bases between the germline ends. The CDR3 bases are TGTGCCAGCAGCGCGGACTGGGGAAACTATGGCTACACCTTC. Translated: CASSADWGNYGYTF.

This sequence joins TRBV5-1 and TRBJ1-3; D call uncertain. The CDR3 is 15 residues long. V gave up 4 bases and J gave up 0 bases, with 11 bases separating them. Germline CDR1 SGHRS, CDR2 YFSETQ. In nucleotides, the CDR3 is TGCGCCAGCAGCCGAGACTGGAGCTCTGGAAACACCATATATTTT. Its protein product is CASSRDWSSGNTIYF.

This clone was picked up a small number of times. This chain uses TRBV27 with TRBJ1-5; a weak D match, TRBD1 (6 bases). With 0 bases removed from V and 5 bases from J, the gap between germline ends came to 14 bases. The germline V gene encodes CDR1 MNHEY and CDR2 SMNVEV (reference sequence). The CDR3 loop spans 16 amino acids. The CDR3 bases are TGTGCCAGCAGTTTATCGCCCACAGGGATCTATCAGCCCCAGCATTTT. Residues: CASSLSPTGIYQPQHF.

J is TRBJ2-2 and V is TRBV7-2, with D uncertain. With 5 bases removed from V and 4 bases from J, the gap between germline ends came to 17 bases. This CDR3 region has 16 residues. In germline, CDR1 is SGHTA, CDR2 FQGNSA. The CDR3 coding sequence is TGTGCCAGCAGCGCCAGTCCAGCTCCAGGCACCGGGGAGCTGTTTTTT. It translates to CASSASPAPGTGELFF.